This TCR beta chain is drawn from a study of T cells in Graves' hyperthyroidism and ophthalmopathy. In the study overall: The blood sample was taken at first diagnosis, before treatment began. Points from the study as a whole: Blood shared most expanded thyroid clonotypes above 0.001.

Amplified TCR beta CDR3 regions came from RNA transcripts. Using the HTBI primer set, a first-round RT-PCR was run on the TCR CDR3. Using its own MiXCR run on the multiplex PCR reads, TCRdb lists one record per CDR3 protein. This sample has 600,000 or so distinct CDR3 sequences, with around 15% found just once. Clinical symptoms, serum thyroxine and TRAb, thyroid ultrasound and orbital computed tomography were used for the diagnoses. PBMCs were sourced from over 8.5 ml fresh peripheral blood. This clonotype was recorded a few times. Its antigen is undetermined. A junction end diverges from the germline sequence, so it may reflect a read error. CDR1 and CDR2 (germline): SGHRS, YFSETQ. The CDR3 has 13 residues.

The TCR was taken from a woman in her fifties or sixties with Graves' ophthalmopathy. The chain uses TRBV5-1 and TRBJ2-5; no clear D. Sample: blood. The CDR3 bases are TGCGCCAACAGCTTGCTCGGAGCGGAGACCCAGTACTTC. This sequence encodes CANSLLGAETQYF.